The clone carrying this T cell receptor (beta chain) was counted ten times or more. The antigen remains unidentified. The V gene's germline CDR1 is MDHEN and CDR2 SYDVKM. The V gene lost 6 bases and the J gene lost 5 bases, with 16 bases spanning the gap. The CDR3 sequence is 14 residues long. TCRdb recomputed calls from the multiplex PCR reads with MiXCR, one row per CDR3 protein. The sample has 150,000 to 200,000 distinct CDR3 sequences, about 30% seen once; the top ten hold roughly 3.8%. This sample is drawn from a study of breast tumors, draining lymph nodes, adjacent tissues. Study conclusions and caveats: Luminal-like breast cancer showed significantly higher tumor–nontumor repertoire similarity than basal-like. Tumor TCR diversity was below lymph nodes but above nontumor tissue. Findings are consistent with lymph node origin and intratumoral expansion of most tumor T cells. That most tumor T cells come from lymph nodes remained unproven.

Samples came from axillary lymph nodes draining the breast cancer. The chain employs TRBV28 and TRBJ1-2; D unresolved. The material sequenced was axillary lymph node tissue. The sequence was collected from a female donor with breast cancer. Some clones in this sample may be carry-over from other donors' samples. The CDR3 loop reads CASSPVRYGYGYTF. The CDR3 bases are TGTGCCAGCAGCCCCGTCCGTTACGGGTATGGCTACACCTTC.